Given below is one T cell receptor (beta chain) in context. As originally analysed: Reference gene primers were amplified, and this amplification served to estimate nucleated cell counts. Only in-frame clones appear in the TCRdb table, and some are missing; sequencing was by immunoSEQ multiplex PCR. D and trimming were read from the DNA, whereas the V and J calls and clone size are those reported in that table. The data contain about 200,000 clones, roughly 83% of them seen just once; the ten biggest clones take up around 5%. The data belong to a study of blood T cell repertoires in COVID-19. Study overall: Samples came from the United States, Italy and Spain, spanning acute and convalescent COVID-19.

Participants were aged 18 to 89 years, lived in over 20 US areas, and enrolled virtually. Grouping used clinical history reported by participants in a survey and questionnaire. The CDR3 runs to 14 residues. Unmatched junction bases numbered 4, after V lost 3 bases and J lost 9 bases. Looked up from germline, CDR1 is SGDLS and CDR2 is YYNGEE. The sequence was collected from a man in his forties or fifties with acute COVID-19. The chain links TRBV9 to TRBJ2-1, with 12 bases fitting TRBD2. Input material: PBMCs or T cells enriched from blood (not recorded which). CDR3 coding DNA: TGTGCCAGCAGCGCTAGCGGGAGGGCCACTGAGCAGTTCTTC. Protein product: CASSASGRATEQFF.